The present T cell receptor beta chain was sequenced within a study of CD8+CD57+ T cells in acquired aplastic anemia (dated by TCRdb to the late 2010s). Background for the entire study: A mean of roughly 3.2 ug of DNA, ranging from roughly 0.18 to 30 ug, was extracted from sorted CD4+ and CD8+ cells. A CD8+CD57+ expansion meant a frequency higher than the mean frequency seen in healthy subjects. Overall results and qualifications from the work: Patients and healthy controls showed no significant difference in CD8+ Simpson's diversity (P=0.060). About 29 CD8+ CDR3 sequences were found to be shared between patients and controls, but these sequences appeared to be highly expressed in patients and within the immunodominant clones of the patients.

Genomic DNA was used as template for profiling of TCR beta VDJ combinations and CDR3 sequences. An Illumina HiSeq 2000 was the platform used for TCR repertoire sequencing. As for the authors' bioinformatics: TRBV/TRBJ rearrangement plots, CDR3 size and DJ length profiles, and Simpson's diversity index were used to evaluate the repertoires. The most abundant DNA sequence in the deep sequencing data was defined as the immunodominant clone. CDR3 amino acid sequences were checked for sharing across subjects and were also compared against the VDJdb database and published repertoires. The public reads were reprocessed in TCRdb via fastp at Q25 and MiXCR, keeping in-frame beta chains. Under each unique CDR3 protein, matching rows form one entry showing the most common genes and DNA. Clone size and V and J calls follow TCRdb, not the original study. The sample records 150,000 or so distinct CDR3 sequences, over 50% of which are singletons. The ten largest clones capture more than 10% of the sample.

This clonotype has ten or more counts. Its antigen is currently not known. No clone much larger than this one lies a single base away; base qualities are absent. Expansion of CD8+CD57+ cells had been shown by flow cytometry in the patients chosen for sequencing. Every patient had severe acquired aplastic anemia, diagnosed using the International Study of Aplastic Anemia and Agranulocytosis and Camitta criteria. No patient had received any therapy when blood was sampled. The study deep-sequenced TCR repertoires of sorted CD4+ and CD8+ blood T cells from severe aplastic anemia patients and healthy subjects. In the USA, patient enrollment took place under clinicaltrials.gov protocols 00001620, 01623167, 00001397, 00071045, 00081523 and 00961064. Ficoll-Paque density gradient centrifugation was used to isolate peripheral blood mononuclear cells. CD4+ and CD8+ T cells were sorted by FACS or magnetic beads before DNA extraction.

The sample consisted of sorted CD4+, CD8+, or CD8+CD57+ T cells (not recorded which) from PBMCs. The sequence was obtained from a human donor with aplastic anemia.

The DNA is TGTGCCAGCAGCCCGGAAGCTAGCAATCAGCCCCAGCATTTT. This codes for CASSPEASNQPQHF. The rearrangement combines TRBV7-9 with TRBJ1-5; no confident D gene assignment can be made. As encoded in the germline V gene (reference sequence), CDR1 is SEHNR while CDR2 is FQNEAQ. The V and J ends are trimmed by 5 bases and 0 bases, leaving 8 bases between them. The CDR3 runs 14 residues from the cysteine to the phenylalanine. This entry keeps only the CDR3 DNA: 42 bases, framed from base 1.